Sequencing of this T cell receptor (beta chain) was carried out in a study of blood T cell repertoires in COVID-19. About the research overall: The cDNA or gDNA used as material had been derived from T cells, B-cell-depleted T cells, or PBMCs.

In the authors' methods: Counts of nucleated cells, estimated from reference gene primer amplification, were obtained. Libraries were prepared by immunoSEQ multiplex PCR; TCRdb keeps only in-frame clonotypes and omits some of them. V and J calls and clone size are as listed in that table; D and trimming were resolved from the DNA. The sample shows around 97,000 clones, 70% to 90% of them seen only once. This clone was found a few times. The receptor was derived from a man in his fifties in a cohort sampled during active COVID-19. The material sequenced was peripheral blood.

CDR3 DNA sequence: TGTGCCAGCTCACGGGAAGGGGGCGAGGTTGCCTCTGGCTACACCTTC. It is translated as CASSREGGEVASGYTF. The chain employs TRBV18 and TRBJ1-2, with TRBD1 matching over 7 bases. The length of the CDR3 is 16 residues. Germline values: CDR1 KGHSH, CDR2 LQKENI. The V gene end was trimmed by 4 bases and the J gene end by 7 bases; junction bases not matched to a gene: 15.